In this sample, the clone carrying this T cell receptor (beta chain) turned up many times. Antigen unknown. cDNA synthesis was performed by 5'RACE with 10-nucleotide random UMIs. TCRdb recomputed calls from the 5' RACE reads with MiXCR, one row per CDR3 protein. The sample includes about 80,000 distinct CDR3 sequences, approximately 9.4% of them seen just once. This sample was included in a study of neurological immune-mediated disorders. The study's findings and limits: Because no CDR3 amino acid sequences were shared across subjects by expanded clones, private repertoires were suggested in all groups.

The CDR3 runs 17 residues. Germline V lookup: CDR1 SEHNR, CDR2 FQNEAQ (reference sequence). J lost 0 bases, V lost 5 bases, and 10 bases had no gene match. The healthy controls volunteered at a blood bank in Maryland, USA. The chain uses TRBV7-9 and TRBJ1-1, with 9 bases that match TRBD1. This TCR came from a man in his forties or fifties in good health. Sample: PBMCs. The DNA for the CDR3 is TGTGCCAGCAGCCTTACAGGGGGCGGGGGCATGAACACTGAAGCTTTCTTT. It specifies CASSLTGGGGMNTEAFF.